A single sample gave rise to the 26 T cell receptor beta chains below, sequenced in a study of blood T cell repertoires in COVID-19. Sequenced by immunoSEQ multiplex PCR; TCRdb stores in-frame clones only, minus some. The sample includes 300,000 to 400,000 clones, 70% to 90% of them seen just once. Material for sequencing was PBMCs or T cells enriched from blood (not recorded which). The receptors were gathered from a woman in her forties with acute COVID-19.

This chain joins TRBV27 and TRBJ1-2, with 8 nucleotides matching TRBD1. The germline V gene has CDR1 MNHEY and CDR2 SMNVEV (reference sequence). This CDR3 region has 16 residues. V gave up 2 bases and J gave up 8 bases; unmatched junction bases: 13. In DNA, the CDR3 is TGTGCCAGCAGTTTAAATACGCGGACAGGGTCAGGGGGCTACACCTTC. It translates to CASSLNTRTGSGGYTF.

The V call is TRBV10-2, the J call TRBJ2-7; 7 bases fit TRBD1. Germline V gives CDR1 WSHSY, CDR2 SAAADI. The CDR3 is 14 residues long. V trimming: 6 bases; J trimming: 2 bases; junction bases outside the gene matches: 7. CDR3 in amino acids: CASRETGRPYEQYF. CDR3 nucleotides: TGCGCCAGCAGGGAGACAGGGCGTCCCTACGAGCAGTACTTC.

The gene calls are TRBV2 and TRBJ2-7, with D perhaps matching TRBD2 (9 bases). Germline V lookup: CDR1 SNHLY, CDR2 FYNNEI. CDR3 length equals 19 residues. The V end lost 6 bases, the J end lost 0 bases, and 27 bases lay between the germline ends. The CDR3 protein is CASRDVRGHSGGFSYEQYF. The CDR3 DNA reads TGTGCCAGCAGGGATGTCAGGGGGCATAGCGGGGGATTCTCCTACGAGCAGTACTTC.

The chain has TRBV6-2 or TRBV6-3 and TRBJ2-6; D is possibly TRBD1 (6 bases). CDR1 and CDR2 (germline): MNHEY, SVGEGT. This CDR3 contains 15 residues. Trimming stripped 6 bases from V and 4 bases from J, with 13 bases between. CDR3 DNA sequence: TGTGCCAGCAGCGACAGGTTATACGGGGCCAACGTCCTGACTTTC. Translating gives CASSDRLYGANVLTF.

A word on this clone: The same CDR3 can be traced to other DNA sequences in this sample. The chain links TRBV29-1 to TRBJ1-2; 8 nucleotides line up with TRBD1. This CDR3 comprises 12 residues. The V and J ends lost 7 bases and 4 bases, in that order; junction bases with no gene match: 5. In germline, CDR1 is SQVTM, CDR2 ANQGSEA. CDR3 protein: CSAGQGSYGYTF. The CDR3 region has the DNA TGCAGCGCAGGACAGGGCTCCTATGGCTACACCTTC.

The CDR3 here is CASSTTGGKIETQYF. The CDR3 region has the DNA TGTGCCAGCAGCACGACAGGGGGCAAGATAGAGACCCAGTACTTC. The gene calls are TRBV7-9 and TRBJ2-5, with 10 nucleotides matching TRBD1. The CDR3 length is 15 residues. Germline V gives CDR1 SEHNR, CDR2 FQNEAQ (reference sequence). J lost 4 bases, V lost 5 bases, and 7 bases had no gene match.

The CDR3 region has the DNA TGTGCCAGCAGCTTACGCAGAGACAATAGCAATCAGCCCCAGCATTTT. It encodes CASSLRRDNSNQPQHF. V gene TRBV7-2 combines with J gene TRBJ1-5; D is ambiguous. The CDR3 has 16 amino acids. Germline CDR1 SGHTA, CDR2 FQGNSA. Trimming removed 2 bases at V and 0 bases at J, with 11 bases between.

This clone was seen only a few times. This chain links TRBV12-3 or TRBV12-4 with TRBJ1-2; D may be TRBD1 (6 bases). V lost 5 bases, J lost 6 bases, and 13 bases lay in between. The CDR3 has 13 amino acids. The CDR3 DNA is TGTGCCAGCAGTCCCGATTACAGGGATGGCTACACCTTC. This gives the protein CASSPDYRDGYTF.

Turning to this clone: The same CDR3 can be traced to other DNA sequences in this sample. The J gene is TRBJ2-1, the V gene TRBV5-1, with TRBD2 matching 11 bases. V shed 0 bases, J shed 6 bases, and the junction held 5 bases outside the gene matches. Germline CDR1 reads SGHRS; CDR2 reads YFSETQ. The CDR3 extends over 16 amino acids. The CDR3 sequence: CASSLAGTSGFNEQFF. CDR3 sequence (DNA): TGCGCCAGCAGCTTGGCCGGGACTAGCGGTTTCAATGAGCAGTTCTTC.

The chain combines TRBV3-1 (or the pseudogene TRBV3-2) with TRBJ1-4; no definite D call. Trimming pared 1 base from V and 8 bases from J, leaving 14 bases between. Germline CDR1 is LGHDT and CDR2 is YNNKEL (reference sequence). The CDR3 length is 15 residues. The DNA of the CDR3 is TGTGCCAGCAGCCAAGTCGAAGGCGGGTGGGAAAAACTGTTTTTT. Amino acid sequence: CASSQVEGGWEKLFF.

The chain uses TRBV29-1 and TRBJ1-1; D is undetermined. This CDR3 is built from 14 residues. V dropped 2 bases and J dropped 2 bases, with 12 bases sitting between them. The germline CDR1 and CDR2 sequences are SQVTM and ANQGSEA. This CDR3 is CSVERLTLNTEAFF. The CDR3 DNA reads TGCAGCGTTGAACGACTTACCTTAAACACTGAAGCTTTCTTT.

The chain carries TRBV28 and TRBJ1-5, with D possibly being TRBD1 (5 bases). CDR3 length equals 13 residues. Trimming pared 5 bases from V and 9 bases from J, leaving 14 bases between. Per germline, CDR1 MDHEN and CDR2 SYDVKM. CDR3 in DNA: TGTGCCAGCAGTGGGATACAGGTCTGGCCCCAGCATTTT. Translation: CASSGIQVWPQHF.

The rearrangement joins TRBV9 to TRBJ2-1, with D tentatively TRBD2 (7 bases). V lost 1 base and J 9 bases, leaving 17 bases between the germline ends. Germline values: CDR1 SGDLS, CDR2 YYNGEE. The CDR3 totals 15 residues. The CDR3 spells CASSVQVGGPSEQFF. CDR3 sequence (DNA): TGTGCCAGCAGCGTACAGGTGGGGGGGCCATCTGAGCAGTTCTTC.

The chain carries TRBV6-6 and TRBJ2-1; a weak D match, TRBD1 (5 bases). Per germline, CDR1 MNHNY and CDR2 SVGAGI (reference sequence). The CDR3 has 17 amino acids. V was clipped by 5 bases and J by 3 bases, with 20 bases between them. CDR3 sequence (DNA): TGTGCCAGCAGTCAACCCACCACAGGTTCCCTCTACAATGAGCAGTTCTTC. Protein product: CASSQPTTGSLYNEQFF.

V gene TRBV7-9 combines with J gene TRBJ1-4, with D possibly being TRBD1 (5 bases). Germline CDR1 SEHNR, CDR2 FQNEAQ (reference sequence). Trimming stripped 2 bases from V and 4 bases from J, with 17 bases between. The CDR3 has 17 residues. The CDR3 DNA sequence: TGTGCCAGCAGCTTATTAACGTTTCGGGGGAGTAATGAAAAACTGTTTTTT. Its translation: CASSLLTFRGSNEKLFF.

The chain is built from TRBV19 and TRBJ2-1, with D perhaps TRBD1 (6 bases). The V end was cut by 6 bases, the J end by 4 bases, with 10 bases between. CDR1 is LNHDA and CDR2 is SQIVND in the germline V gene (reference sequence). CDR3 size: 13 residues. CDR3 sequence: CASSPRGYNEQFF. DNA for the CDR3: TGTGCCAGTAGCCCCAGGGGTTACAATGAGCAGTTCTTC.

V and J are TRBV11-2 and TRBJ2-3; TRBD2 aligns across 10 bases. This CDR3 has 15 residues. CDR1 and CDR2 from the germline V gene are SGHAT and FQNNGV. The V and J ends lost 5 bases and 7 bases, in that order; junction bases with no gene match: 9. The CDR3 sequence is CASSQSGTSVNTQYF. CDR3 nucleotide sequence: TGTGCCAGCAGCCAATCCGGGACTAGCGTTAATACGCAGTATTTT.

The chain combines TRBV6-1 with TRBJ1-2; D gene unclear. The CDR3 length is 14 residues. The ends were cut back, 2 bases at V and 3 bases at J, with 10 bases in the middle. Germline V gives CDR1 MNHNS, CDR2 SASEGT. This CDR3 is CASSELGRYYGYTF. The CDR3 DNA sequence: TGTGCCAGCAGTGAACTGGGCCGCTACTATGGCTACACCTTC.

The chain uses TRBV5-6 and TRBJ1-5; D is possibly TRBD1 (6 bases). The CDR3 is 15 residues long. V dropped 4 bases and J dropped 6 bases, with 17 bases sitting between them. The germline CDR1 and CDR2 sequences are SGHDT and YYEEEE. In DNA, the CDR3 is TGTGCCAGCAGCGCCGGTTCGGCAGGGGCTCAGCCCCAGCATTTT. This translates into CASSAGSAGAQPQHF.

The V and J genes are TRBV4-3 and TRBJ2-3, with 9 bases matching TRBD1. The CDR3 contains 17 residues. CDR1 and CDR2 (germline): LGHNA, YSLEER. J gave up 1 base and V 0 bases, and 5 bases lay outside the gene matches. The CDR3 loop is CASSQERGQGGTDTQYF. The CDR3 DNA reads as TGCGCCAGCAGCCAAGAAAGGGGACAGGGTGGCACAGATACGCAGTATTTT.

V gene TRBV10-1 combines with J gene TRBJ1-1, with TRBD1 matching 11 bases. V lost 6 bases to trimming and J lost 0 bases; unmatched junction nucleotides: 6. This CDR3 is built from 16 residues. Germline V gene lookup returns CDR1 WNHNN and CDR2 SYGVQD (reference sequence). The CDR3 DNA reads TGCGCCAGCAGGGCCGGGACAGGGGGAATGAACACTGAAGCTTTCTTT. Residues: CASRAGTGGMNTEAFF.

By share, this clone ranks as medium-sized. V and J are TRBV19 and TRBJ2-2; 9 nucleotides line up with TRBD2. Germline values: CDR1 LNHDA, CDR2 SQIVND (reference sequence). CDR3 length: 13 amino acids. The J segment lost 4 bases and the V segment lost 9 bases, leaving 3 bases of the junction unmatched. CDR3 DNA sequence: TGTGCCAGCGATAGCGGGGGCACCGGGGAGCTGTTTTTT. The encoded protein is CASDSGGTGELFF.

This clone has only a few counts. The chain is built from TRBV6-5 and TRBJ1-1; the D is unclear. Germline CDR1 reads MNHEY; CDR2 reads SVGAGI. CDR3 size: 13 residues. Trimming cost V 0 bases and J 2 bases, with 4 bases left between them. The CDR3 protein is CASSYSSNTEAFF. The CDR3 nucleotides are TGTGCCAGCAGTTACTCGAGTAACACTGAAGCTTTCTTT.

The J gene is TRBJ2-7, the V gene TRBV28, with 9 bases aligning to TRBD1. The CDR3 loop spans 15 amino acids. The germline CDR1 and CDR2 sequences are MDHEN and SYDVKM. The J segment lost 3 bases and the V segment lost 2 bases, leaving 5 bases of the junction unmatched. The CDR3 DNA follows: TGTGCCAGCAGTTTAGGGACAGGGACCTACTACGAGCAGTACTTC. Translation gives CASSLGTGTYYEQYF. The whole variable domain, remainder taken from reference TRBV28 and TRBJ2-7, is DVKVTQSSRYLVKRTGEKVFLECVQDMDHENMFWYRQDPGLGLRLIYFSYDVKMKEKGDIPEGYSVSREKKERFSLILESASTNQTSMYLCASSLGTGTYYEQYFGPGTRLTVT.

The V call is TRBV29-1, the J call TRBJ2-1; TRBD2 matches at 9 bases. Germline CDR1 and CDR2: SQVTM and ANQGSEA. This CDR3 has 15 residues. The V gene end was trimmed by 4 bases and the J gene end by 10 bases; junction bases not matched to a gene: 14. As DNA, the CDR3 is TGCAGCGTTGTTCTGGTTAGCGGGGGTCCCGGAGAGCAGTTCTTC. Protein sequence: CSVVLVSGGPGEQFF.

The chain is built from TRBV7-2 and TRBJ1-6; tentatively, D is TRBD1 (6 bases). The CDR3 runs 15 residues. Trimming stripped 8 bases from V and 0 bases from J, with 11 bases between. Germline V gene sequence: CDR1 SGHTA, CDR2 FQGNSA. In DNA form, the CDR3 reads TGTGCCAGCGCGAGGGGGAGCTCCTATAATTCACCCCTCCACTTT. Amino acid sequence: CASARGSSYNSPLHF.